This passage covers 4 T cell receptor beta chains from one sample sequenced in a study of T cells in Graves' hyperthyroidism and ophthalmopathy. Using RNA transcripts as the source, TCR beta CDR3 regions were amplified. The HTBI primer set drove a first-round RT-PCR of the TCR CDR3. TCRdb ran MiXCR on the multiplex PCR reads and lists one entry per CDR3 protein. Here the sample spans 500,000 to 600,000 distinct CDR3 sequences, 46% being singletons. The sample taken for sequencing was peripheral blood or thyroid tissue (not recorded which). These receptors originate from an adult woman with Graves' disease, either hyperthyroidism or ophthalmopathy (not recorded which).

The chain couples TRBV5-1 to TRBJ1-1; tentative D call: TRBD1 (6 bases). V lost 4 bases to trimming and J lost 10 bases, with 14 bases between them. In germline, CDR1 is SGHRS, CDR2 YFSETQ. The CDR3 extends over 12 amino acids. The CDR3 protein is CASSKDSVGAFF. The CDR3 nucleotides read TGCGCCAGCAGCAAGGACAGCGTTGGAGCTTTCTTT.

There are a few counts of this clonotype. The rearrangement joins TRBV28 to TRBJ1-6; D is perhaps TRBD1 (5 bases). V was trimmed by 5 bases and J by 13 bases, leaving 15 bases between them. This CDR3 has 13 residues. CDR1 and CDR2 (germline): MDHEN, SYDVKM. The CDR3 DNA reads as TGTGCCAGCAGTCCCCCAGGAGGGACCCCCCTCCACTTT. Protein sequence: CASSPPGGTPLHF.

This clonotype was detected many times. The chain couples TRBV5-1 to TRBJ2-7; 10 bases are shared with TRBD2. Germline CDR1 reads SGHRS; CDR2 reads YFSETQ. V shed 4 bases, J shed 3 bases, and the junction held 7 bases outside the gene matches. This CDR3 is 15 amino acids long. Written as DNA, the CDR3 is TGCGCCAGCAGCCCGGTGGGACTAGCGAACTACGAGCAGTACTTC. This gives the protein CASSPVGLANYEQYF.

CDR3 sequence (DNA): TGTGCCAGCAGCTTAGACACTCCGGGGATCGGCGAGCAGTACTTC. Its translation is CASSLDTPGIGEQYF. The chain couples TRBV7-2 to TRBJ2-7, with D possibly matching TRBD2 (5 bases). Germline CDR1 and CDR2: SGHTA and FQGNSA. Between the trimmed V and J ends, which lost 1 base and 6 bases, there was a span of 16 bases. The CDR3 consists of 15 residues. Full variable domain (remainder filled in from reference TRBV7-2 and TRBJ2-7): GAGVSQSPSNKVTEKGKDVELRCDPISGHTALYWYRQSLGQGLEFLIYFQGNSAPDKSGLPSDRFSAERTGGSVSTLTIQRTQQEDSAVYLCASSLDTPGIGEQYFGPGTRLTVT.